This entry lists 7 T cell receptor beta chains sequenced from one sample in a study of vaccination and CD4 T cells after COVID-19. Treatment meaning: roughly 11-day PBMC culture with coronavirus spike peptide pools or control peptides (ViraFEST assay). Their cognate antigens are unknown. With the Oncomine TCR Beta short-read assay, DNA from cultured CD4+ T cells was sequenced. TCRdb redid the calling of the PCR reads with MiXCR, one entry per CDR3 protein. The table lists under 20,000 distinct CDR3 sequences, approximately 52% of them singletons. The sequencing input was CD4+ T cells from blood, cultured in vitro. Source of these receptors: a human donor who had recovered from COVID-19.

The chain links TRBV27 to TRBJ1-5; possibly TRBD1 for D (5 bases). Trimming removed 9 bases from V and 7 bases from J, with 16 bases in between. Per germline, CDR1 MNHEY and CDR2 SMNVEV (reference sequence). The CDR3 runs to 13 residues. CDR3 coding DNA: TGTGCCAGTCGTCCGGGCCAGGGACAGCCCCAGCATTTT. Amino acid sequence: CASRPGQGQPQHF.

Only one count was recorded for this clonotype. One junction end disagrees with the germline gene, perhaps due to a read error. V gene TRBV2 combines with J gene TRBJ2-5; D possibly corresponds to TRBD1 (5 bases). This CDR3 region has 12 residues. Germline V gives CDR1 SNHLY, CDR2 FYNNEI. CDR3 DNA: TGTGCCACCCGTAGGGGTACAGAGTCCCAGTACTTC. Protein product: CATRRGTESQYF.

This clonotype was found a few times. This chain uses TRBV20-1 with TRBJ1-5; TRBD1 might be the D (5 bases). CDR3 length: 14 amino acids. V was trimmed by 3 bases and J by 1 base, leaving 10 bases between them. The V gene's germline CDR1 is DFQATT and CDR2 SNEGSKA (reference sequence). The CDR3 protein is CSASRGTSNQPQHF. The CDR3 DNA reads as TGCAGTGCTAGTAGGGGTACGAGCAATCAGCCCCAGCATTTT.

In its sample, this clonotype was seen a few times. The rearrangement joins TRBV2 to TRBJ1-1; D uncertain. Germline V gives CDR1 SNHLY, CDR2 FYNNEI. The CDR3 is 13 amino acids. Trimming cost V 1 base and J 0 bases, with 3 bases left between them. DNA for the CDR3: TGTGCCAGCAGTGAAGACGTGAACACTGAAGCTTTCTTT. This encodes CASSEDVNTEAFF.

This chain joins TRBV28 and TRBJ2-7; no clear D gene. CDR1 and CDR2 (germline): MDHEN, SYDVKM. The CDR3 has 14 residues. Trimming shortened V by 2 bases and J by 0 bases, and 8 bases separated the two germline ends. The CDR3 here is CASSLQRASYEQYF. The DNA for the CDR3 is TGTGCCAGCAGTTTACAACGGGCCTCCTACGAGCAGTACTTC.

This sequence joins TRBV12-3 or TRBV12-4 and TRBJ1-3; D is possibly TRBD1 (5 bases). This CDR3 is 12 amino acids long. Between the trimmed V and J ends, which lost 5 bases and 10 bases, there was a span of 12 bases. CDR3 loop: CASSPGGRTIYF. The CDR3 DNA is TGTGCCAGCAGTCCCGGGGGAAGGACCATATATTTT.

The J gene is TRBJ1-6, the V gene TRBV5-1; 11 bases are a match to TRBD1. The CDR3 has 15 amino acids. J gave up 5 bases and V 4 bases, and 2 bases lay outside the gene matches. The germline gives CDR1 SGHRS, CDR2 YFSETQ. CDR3 sequence (DNA): TGCGCCAGCAGCGAGGGACAGGGGGATAATTCACCCCTCCACTTT. This translates into CASSEGQGDNSPLHF.